The rows below give T cell receptor beta chains drawn from one sample of a study of cytomegalovirus exposure and HLA in healthy donors. The protocol was immunoSEQ multiplex PCR, while the TCRdb copy is restricted to in-frame clones and leaves out a portion. Among roughly 150,000 clones, 60% to 80% were seen once, and the ten largest hold about 0.66%. Input material: PBMCs. The receptors stem from a male donor in good health and CMV-seronegative. Each CDR3 is given with its conserved first and last residue. Each record gives: clone size, D gene, J gene, V gene, CDR3 protein, CDR3 DNA. The D gene is left open where the match is weak. The size of a clone is reported for some rows only, either as once, few or many, or as a class for expanded clones.

>once|-|TRBJ1-2|TRBV5-6
CASSLNGVAGYTF
TGTGCCAGCAGCTTGAACGGGGTTGCTGGCTACACCTTC
>-|-|TRBJ1-1|TRBV2
CASQENTEAFF
TGTGCCAGCCAGGAGAACACTGAAGCTTTCTTT
>-|-|TRBJ2-3|TRBV7-9
CASSLAGSGDTQYF
TGTGCCAGCAGCTTAGCGGGTAGCGGAGATACGCAGTATTTT
>-|TRBD2|TRBJ2-7|TRBV2
CASEGLAPAEQYF
TGTGCCAGCGAGGGACTAGCACCGGCCGAGCAGTACTTC
>-|-|TRBJ2-7|TRBV7-9
CSSPSSPGDPSHEQYF
TGTTCCAGCCCCTCCTCCCCGGGGGACCCTAGTCACGAGCAGTACTTC
>-|-|TRBJ2-3|TRBV6-6
CASSYWFERSTDTQYF
TGTGCCAGCAGTTATTGGTTTGAGAGGTCCACAGATACGCAGTATTTT
>few|TRBD2|TRBJ2-2|TRBV6-5
CASSAGGRGTGELFF
TGTGCCAGCAGTGCGGGGGGCCGTGGCACCGGGGAGCTGTTTTTT
>-|TRBD2|TRBJ2-5|TRBV25-1
CASSEPVAGAETQYF
TGTGCCAGCAGTGAACCGGTAGCGGGAGCAGAGACCCAGTACTTC
>-|TRBD1|TRBJ1-2|TRBV6-5
CASTPGDREGGYTF
TGTGCCAGCACCCCAGGGGACAGGGAAGGGGGCTACACCTTC
>-|-|TRBJ2-3|TRBV9
CASSVSSGPQVGDTQYF
TGTGCCAGCAGCGTGAGTAGCGGTCCCCAAGTGGGAGATACGCAGTATTTT
>once|TRBD1|TRBJ2-1|TRBV7-6
CASSLALGQGADNEQFF
TGTGCCAGCAGCTTAGCATTGGGGCAGGGGGCGGACAATGAGCAGTTCTTC
>-|-|TRBJ1-4|TRBV7-8
CASSLRPGATNEKLFF
TGTGCCAGCAGCTTAAGGCCAGGTGCAACTAATGAAAAACTGTTTTTT
>-|-|TRBJ2-7|TRBV12-5
CASGLVRVEQYF
TGTGCTAGTGGTTTGGTCCGGGTCGAGCAGTACTTC
>-|-|TRBJ1-1|TRBV7-9
CASSRRGGVNTEAFF
TGTGCCAGCAGCCGTAGAGGGGGAGTGAACACTGAAGCTTTCTTT
>-|TRBD1|TRBJ1-2|TRBV18
CASSRDRDLNYGYTF
TGTGCCAGCTCCCGCGACAGGGATCTTAACTATGGCTACACCTTC
>-|TRBD2|TRBJ2-7|TRBV27
CASSPGGPSYEQYF
TGTGCCAGCAGTCCGGGGGGGCCCTCCTACGAGCAGTACTTC
>-|-|TRBJ2-7|TRBV30
CAWSPDFDEQYF
TGTGCCTGGAGTCCGGACTTCGACGAGCAGTACTTC
>-|-|TRBJ1-1|TRBV6-5
CASYERRSTEAFF
TGTGCCAGCTATGAAAGGCGGAGCACTGAAGCTTTCTTT
>-|TRBD1|TRBJ2-1|TRBV10-3
CAIRSPPWGQGVGESSYNEQFF
TGTGCCATCAGAAGTCCTCCTTGGGGCCAGGGGGTCGGGGAGAGCTCCTACAATGAGCAGTTCTTC
>-|-|TRBJ2-7|TRBV5-1
CASSFESRGEQYF
TGCGCCAGCAGCTTTGAATCTCGGGGGGAGCAGTACTTC